Listed below are T cell receptor beta chains from one sample, sequenced in a study of blood T cell repertoires in COVID-19. Produced via immunoSEQ multiplex PCR; TCRdb's table is partial and in-frame only. Of some 360,000 clones in the sample, about nine tenths were seen once. Material for sequencing was PBMCs or T cells enriched from blood (not recorded which). These receptors all stem from a woman aged 30 to 39 who had been exposed to COVID-19. CDR3s include the opening cysteine and the closing phenylalanine or tryptophan. D genes are given only for firm matches. A row's size may be missing; if present it is once, few, many or a size class.

j_call d_call v_call clone_size cdr3_length cdr3_aa cdr3_nt
TRBJ2-2 NA TRBV5-6 NA 15 CASSLRGPNTGELFF TGTGCCAGCAGCTTGCGCGGGCCGAACACCGGGGAGCTGTTTTTT
TRBJ1-1 NA TRBV28 NA 13 CASSYQTGYSAFF TGTGCCAGCAGTTATCAAACAGGGTACTCAGCTTTCTTT
TRBJ2-4 TRBD2 TRBV28 NA 12 CASSPGTSSRYF TGTGCCAGCAGTCCCGGGACTAGCAGCCGGTACTTC
TRBJ2-1 TRBD2 TRBV28 once 14 CASSPGTSVNEQFF TGTGCCAGCAGTCCTGGGACTAGCGTCAATGAGCAGTTCTTC
TRBJ2-7 NA TRBV13 few 14 CASSERIGFYEQYF TGTGCCAGCAGCGAGCGGATAGGCTTCTACGAGCAGTACTTC
TRBJ2-7 TRBD2 TRBV20-1 NA 18 CSASRRGLAGVFSYEQYF TGCAGTGCTAGTCGGAGGGGGCTAGCGGGAGTTTTTTCCTACGAGCAGTACTTC
TRBJ1-4 NA TRBV6-5 NA 13 CASSWVGAGKLFF TGTGCCAGCAGTTGGGTGGGGGCCGGAAAACTGTTTTTT
TRBJ1-5 NA TRBV28 once 14 CASRGRGGRQPQHF TGTGCCAGCAGGGGCCGGGGGGGACGTCAGCCCCAGCATTTT
TRBJ1-1 NA TRBV14 NA 14 CASSQGTRDTEAFF TGTGCCAGCAGCCAAGGCACGAGGGACACTGAAGCTTTCTTT
TRBJ1-2 TRBD1 TRBV9 NA 14 CASRRTGTGDGYTF TGTGCCAGCAGGCGGACAGGGACGGGCGATGGCTACACCTTC
TRBJ1-1 NA TRBV19 NA 16 CASRTLTELLNTEAFF TGTGCCAGTAGGACTCTGACAGAACTACTGAACACTGAAGCTTTCTTT
TRBJ2-5 NA TRBV5-1 NA 13 CASSLRSQETQYF TGCGCCAGCAGCTTGCGGTCTCAAGAGACCCAGTACTTC
TRBJ2-7 TRBD1 TRBV10-3 NA 15 CAIRGTGGVLDEQYF TGTGCCATCAGGGGGACAGGGGGCGTACTCGACGAGCAGTACTTC
TRBJ1-5 TRBD1 TRBV12-5 NA 15 CASGLGQGVNQPQHF TGTGCTAGTGGTTTGGGACAGGGGGTCAATCAGCCCCAGCATTTT
TRBJ1-5 NA TRBV24-1 NA 15 CATSVGGNGNQPQHF TGTGCCACCAGTGTAGGGGGAAATGGCAATCAGCCCCAGCATTTT
TRBJ1-2 TRBD1 TRBV27 NA 13 CASSLYRGDGYTF TGTGCCAGCAGTTTGTACAGGGGGGATGGCTACACCTTC
TRBJ2-5 TRBD2 TRBV5-1 NA 17 CASSLALGLAGIETQYF TGCGCCAGCAGCTTGGCTTTGGGACTAGCGGGAATAGAGACCCAGTACTTC
TRBJ2-5 NA TRBV14 NA 17 CASSPEGETGWYETQYF TGTGCCAGCAGCCCGGAAGGGGAGACAGGATGGTACGAGACCCAGTACTTC
TRBJ1-4 NA TRBV9 NA 13 CASSLDITEKLFF TGTGCCAGCAGCCTAGACATCACCGAAAAACTGTTTTTT
TRBJ2-5 NA TRBV11-2 few 14 CASRTIRGPETQYF TGTGCCAGCAGAACAATCAGGGGCCCCGAGACCCAGTACTTC
TRBJ2-7 TRBD2 TRBV5-1 NA 14 CASSLSGYSYEQYF TGCGCCAGCAGCCTTAGCGGGTACTCCTACGAGCAGTACTTC
TRBJ1-6 NA TRBV12-3/TRBV12-4 NA 13 CASSSQTNSPLHF TGTGCCAGCAGTTCGCAAACAAATTCACCCCTCCACTTT
TRBJ1-2 NA TRBV7-8 NA 15 CASSTITGKDYGYTF TGTGCCAGCAGCACCATCACAGGGAAAGACTATGGCTACACCTTC
TRBJ1-1 NA TRBV7-3 NA 13 CASSLSVLTEAFF TGTGCCAGCAGCTTGAGCGTCCTCACTGAAGCTTTCTTT
TRBJ1-1 NA TRBV11-3 few 15 CASSGRVLRGTEAFF TGTGCCAGCAGCGGCCGGGTCCTCCGAGGCACTGAAGCTTTCTTT
TRBJ2-1 TRBD1 TRBV5-6 once 16 CASSLVPGQGYNEQFF TGTGCCAGCAGCTTGGTTCCCGGACAGGGATACAATGAGCAGTTCTTC
TRBJ1-1 NA TRBV3-1/TRBV3-2 NA 13 CASSQSQGDEAFF TGTGCCAGCAGCCAATCCCAGGGCGATGAAGCTTTCTTT
TRBJ1-3 NA TRBV7-9 NA 17 CASSLFHATDSGNTIYF TGTGCCAGCAGCTTATTCCATGCGACAGACTCTGGAAACACCATATATTTT
TRBJ1-6 NA TRBV3-1/TRBV3-2 NA 14 CASSQAQINSPLHF TGTGCCAGCAGCCAAGCACAGATTAATTCACCCCTCCACTTT
TRBJ2-5 NA TRBV6-5 NA 14 CASAIGQGKGTQYF TGTGCCAGCGCCATAGGACAAGGAAAGGGGACCCAGTACTTC
TRBJ1-6 NA TRBV7-6 NA 15 CASSPVGGGASPLHF TGTGCCAGCAGCCCAGTTGGGGGGGGCGCGTCACCCCTCCACTTT
TRBJ2-1 TRBD1 TRBV7-9 NA 16 CASSLPGQGHYSGQFF TGTGCCAGCAGCTTACCGGGACAGGGGCATTATTCGGGGCAGTTCTTC
TRBJ1-2 TRBD1 TRBV28 few 15 CASSLGGQGAYGYTF TGTGCCAGCAGTTTGGGGGGACAGGGGGCATATGGCTACACCTTC
TRBJ1-6 TRBD1 TRBV18 NA 15 CASSPPGTGDSPLHF TGTGCCAGCTCACCCCCCGGGACAGGGGATTCACCCCTCCACTTT
TRBJ2-7 NA TRBV28 NA 14 CASSFFGRGYEQYF TGTGCCAGCAGTTTCTTTGGGAGAGGCTACGAGCAGTACTTC
TRBJ2-3 NA TRBV10-1 NA 14 CASSEGAWTDTQYF TGCGCCAGCAGTGAGGGGGCATGGACAGATACGCAGTATTTT
TRBJ1-1 NA TRBV10-3 NA 15 CAISESEGRVTEAFF TGTGCCATCAGTGAGTCAGAGGGAAGGGTCACTGAAGCTTTCTTT
TRBJ1-2 NA TRBV27 NA 14 CASSRVPVNYGYTF TGTGCCAGCAGTCGAGTCCCTGTTAACTATGGCTACACCTTC
TRBJ1-6 NA TRBV28 NA 13 CASRRAENSPLHF TGTGCCAGCAGGCGGGCCGAGAATTCACCCCTCCACTTT
TRBJ1-3 NA TRBV28 NA 16 CASSVHRRISGNTIYF TGTGCCAGCAGTGTCCACCGTAGAATCTCTGGAAACACCATATATTTT